Described below is a single T cell receptor (beta chain) sequence and its context. Its specificity is unknown. With 2 bases removed from V and 4 bases from J, the gap between germline ends came to 9 bases. The CDR3 loop spans 15 amino acids. Germline V gene data show CDR1 as MGHDK and CDR2 as SYGVNS. In the PCR, 60 Vbeta and 13 Jbeta primers were used. The method was immunoSEQ multiplex PCR; TCRdb's version includes in-frame clones alone and lacks a portion of them. The top ten hold about 8% of the sample, which has tens of thousands of clones, more than 75% seen once. The record originates from a study of cytomegalovirus exposure and HLA in healthy donors. General study points: A later examination showed that TCR association rates differed by HLA locus, with DRB1 most and HLA-C fewest.

The chain is built from TRBV25-1 and TRBJ2-6, with D possibly matching TRBD1 (5 bases). The receptor was isolated from a man between 18 and 35 years old in good health and CMV-seropositive. Sequenced input: PBMCs. The CDR3 reads CASSERGMGANVLTF. The CDR3 coding sequence is TGTGCCAGCAGTGAAAGGGGTATGGGGGCCAACGTCCTGACTTTC.